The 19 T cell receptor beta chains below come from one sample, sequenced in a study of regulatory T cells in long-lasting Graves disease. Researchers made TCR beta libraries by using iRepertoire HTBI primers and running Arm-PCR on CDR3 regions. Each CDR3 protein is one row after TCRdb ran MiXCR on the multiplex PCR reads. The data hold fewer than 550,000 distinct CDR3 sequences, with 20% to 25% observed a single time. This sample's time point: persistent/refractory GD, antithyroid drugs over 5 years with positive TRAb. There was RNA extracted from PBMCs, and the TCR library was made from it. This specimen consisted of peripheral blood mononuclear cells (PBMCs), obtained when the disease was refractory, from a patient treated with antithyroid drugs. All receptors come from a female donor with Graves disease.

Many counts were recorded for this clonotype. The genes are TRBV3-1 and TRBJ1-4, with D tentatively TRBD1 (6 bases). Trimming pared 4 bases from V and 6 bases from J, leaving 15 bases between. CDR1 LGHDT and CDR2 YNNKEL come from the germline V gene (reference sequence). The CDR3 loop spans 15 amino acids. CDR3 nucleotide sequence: TGTGCCAGCAGCCCGGGACATGGGGAATATGAAAAACTGTTTTTT. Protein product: CASSPGHGEYEKLFF.

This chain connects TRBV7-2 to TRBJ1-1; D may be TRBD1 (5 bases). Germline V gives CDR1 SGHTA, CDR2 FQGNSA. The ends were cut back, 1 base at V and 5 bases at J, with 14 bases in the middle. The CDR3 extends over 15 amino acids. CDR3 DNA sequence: TGTGCCAGCAGCTTAGGATGGGGGGGGGGAACTGAAGCTTTCTTT. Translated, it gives CASSLGWGGGTEAFF.

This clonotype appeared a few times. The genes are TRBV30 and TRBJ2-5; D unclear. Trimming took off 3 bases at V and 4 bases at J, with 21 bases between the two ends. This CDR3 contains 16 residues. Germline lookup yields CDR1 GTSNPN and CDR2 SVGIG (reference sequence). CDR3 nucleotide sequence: TGTGCCTGGAGGAATGGGTTGGCGTGGATGCGAGAGACCCAGTACTTC. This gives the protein CAWRNGLAWMRETQYF.

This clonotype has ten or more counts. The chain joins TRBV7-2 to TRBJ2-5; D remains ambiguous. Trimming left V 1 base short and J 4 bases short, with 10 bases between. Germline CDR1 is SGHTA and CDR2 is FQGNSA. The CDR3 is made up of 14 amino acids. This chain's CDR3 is CASSLDWTLETQYF. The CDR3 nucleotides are TGTGCCAGCAGCTTAGATTGGACCTTAGAGACCCAGTACTTC.

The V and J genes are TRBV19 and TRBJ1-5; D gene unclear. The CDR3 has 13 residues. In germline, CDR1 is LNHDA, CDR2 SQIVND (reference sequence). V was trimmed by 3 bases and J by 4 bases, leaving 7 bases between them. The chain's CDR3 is CASSIWLNQPQHF. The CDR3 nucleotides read TGTGCCAGTAGTATTTGGCTTAATCAGCCCCAGCATTTT.

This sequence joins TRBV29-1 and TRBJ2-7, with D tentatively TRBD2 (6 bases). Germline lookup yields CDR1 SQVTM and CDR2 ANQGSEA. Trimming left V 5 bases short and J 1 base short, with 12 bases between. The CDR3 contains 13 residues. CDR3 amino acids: CSVRASESYEQYF. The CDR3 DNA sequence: TGCAGCGTTAGGGCTAGCGAGTCCTACGAGCAGTACTTC.

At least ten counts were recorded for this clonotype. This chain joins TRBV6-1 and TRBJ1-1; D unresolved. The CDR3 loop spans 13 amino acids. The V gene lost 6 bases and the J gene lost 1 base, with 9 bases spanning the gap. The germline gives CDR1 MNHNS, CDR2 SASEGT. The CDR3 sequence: CASRHRGNTEAFF. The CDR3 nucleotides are TGTGCCAGCAGACACCGAGGGAACACTGAAGCTTTCTTT.

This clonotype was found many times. The CDR3 protein is CASRGTARGYEQYF. The CDR3 bases are TGTGCCAGCAGGGGCACAGCAAGAGGCTACGAGCAGTACTTC. The rearrangement joins TRBV28 to TRBJ2-7; D remains unclear. The V and J ends lost 6 bases and 3 bases respectively, with 15 bases between them. The CDR3 is made up of 14 amino acids. The germline V gene has CDR1 MDHEN and CDR2 SYDVKM. Drawing the rest from reference TRBV28 and TRBJ2-7, the complete variable domain is DVKVTQSSRYLVKRTGEKVFLECVQDMDHENMFWYRQDPGLGLRLIYFSYDVKMKEKGDIPEGYSVSREKKERFSLILESASTNQTSMYLCASRGTARGYEQYFGPGTRLTVT.

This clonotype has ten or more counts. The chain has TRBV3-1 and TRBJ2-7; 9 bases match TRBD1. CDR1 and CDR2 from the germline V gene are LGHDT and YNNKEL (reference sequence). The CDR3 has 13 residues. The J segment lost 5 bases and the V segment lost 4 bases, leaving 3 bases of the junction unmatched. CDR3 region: CASSLRDRDEQYF. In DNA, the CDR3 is TGTGCCAGCAGCCTCCGGGACAGGGACGAGCAGTACTTC.

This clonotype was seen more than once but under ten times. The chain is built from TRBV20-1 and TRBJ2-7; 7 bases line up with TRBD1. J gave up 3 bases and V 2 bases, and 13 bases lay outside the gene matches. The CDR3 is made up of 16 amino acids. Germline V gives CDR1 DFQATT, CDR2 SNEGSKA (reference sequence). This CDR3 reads CSARSVRDSDLYEQYF. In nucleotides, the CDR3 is TGCAGTGCTAGATCAGTCCGGGACAGTGATCTCTACGAGCAGTACTTC.

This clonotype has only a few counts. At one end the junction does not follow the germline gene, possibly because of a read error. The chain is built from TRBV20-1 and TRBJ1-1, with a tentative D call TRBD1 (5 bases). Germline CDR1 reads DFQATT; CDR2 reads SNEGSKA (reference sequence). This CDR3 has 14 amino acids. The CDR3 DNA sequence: TGCAGTGCTGGAGAGGGGTATTGGAGCACTGAAGCTTTCTTT. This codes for CSAGEGYWSTEAFF.

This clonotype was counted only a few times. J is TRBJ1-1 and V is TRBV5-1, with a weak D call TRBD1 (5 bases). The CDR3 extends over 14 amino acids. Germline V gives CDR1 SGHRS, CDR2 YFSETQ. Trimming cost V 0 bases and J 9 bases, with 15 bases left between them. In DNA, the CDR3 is TGCGCCAGCAGCTTGGAGGGCAGGGAGGGGAAAGCTTTCTTT. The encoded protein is CASSLEGREGKAFF.

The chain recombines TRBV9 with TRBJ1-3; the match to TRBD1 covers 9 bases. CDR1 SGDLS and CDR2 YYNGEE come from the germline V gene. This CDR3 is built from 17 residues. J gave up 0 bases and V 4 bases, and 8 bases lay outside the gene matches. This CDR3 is CASSPPGQGHSGNTIYF. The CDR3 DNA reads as TGTGCCAGCAGCCCACCGGGACAGGGACACTCTGGAAACACCATATATTTT.

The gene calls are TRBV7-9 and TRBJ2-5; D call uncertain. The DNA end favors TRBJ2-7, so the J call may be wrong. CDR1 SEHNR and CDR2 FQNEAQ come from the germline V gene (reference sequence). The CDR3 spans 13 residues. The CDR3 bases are TGTGCCAGCAGCCCGACCAACCCCCACGAGCAGTACTTC. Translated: CASSPTNPHEQYF.

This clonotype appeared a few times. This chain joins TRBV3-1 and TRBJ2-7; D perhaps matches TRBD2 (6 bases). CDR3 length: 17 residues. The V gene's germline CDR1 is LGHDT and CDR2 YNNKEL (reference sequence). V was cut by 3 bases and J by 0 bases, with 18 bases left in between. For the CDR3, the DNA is TGTGCCAGCAGCCAGAAGAGCAGGGACTTCTACTCCTACGAGCAGTACTTC. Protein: CASSQKSRDFYSYEQYF.

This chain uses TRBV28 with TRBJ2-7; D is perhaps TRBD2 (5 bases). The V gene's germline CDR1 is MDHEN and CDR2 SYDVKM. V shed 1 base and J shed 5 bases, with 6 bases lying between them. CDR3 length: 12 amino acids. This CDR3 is CASSLYGDEQYF. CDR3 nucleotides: TGTGCCAGCAGTTTATACGGGGACGAGCAGTACTTC.

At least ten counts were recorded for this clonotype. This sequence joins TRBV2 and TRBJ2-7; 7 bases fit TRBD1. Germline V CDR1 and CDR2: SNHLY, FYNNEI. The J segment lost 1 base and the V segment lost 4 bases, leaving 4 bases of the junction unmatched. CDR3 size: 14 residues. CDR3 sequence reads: CASSASGGSYEQYF. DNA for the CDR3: TGTGCCAGCAGTGCCTCAGGGGGTTCCTACGAGCAGTACTTC.

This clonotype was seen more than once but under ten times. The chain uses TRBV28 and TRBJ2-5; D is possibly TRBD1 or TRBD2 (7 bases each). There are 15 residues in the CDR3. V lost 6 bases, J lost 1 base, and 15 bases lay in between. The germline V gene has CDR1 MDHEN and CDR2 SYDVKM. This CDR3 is CASSRGGGPQETQYF. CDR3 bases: TGTGCCAGCAGCAGGGGGGGGGGGCCCCAAGAGACCCAGTACTTC.

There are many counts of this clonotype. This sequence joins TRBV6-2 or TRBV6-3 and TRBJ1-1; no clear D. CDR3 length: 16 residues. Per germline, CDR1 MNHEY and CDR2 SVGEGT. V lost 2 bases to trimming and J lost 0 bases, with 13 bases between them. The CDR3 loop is CASSYPSGFMNTEAFF. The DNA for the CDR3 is TGTGCCAGCAGTTACCCCTCAGGATTTATGAACACTGAAGCTTTCTTT.